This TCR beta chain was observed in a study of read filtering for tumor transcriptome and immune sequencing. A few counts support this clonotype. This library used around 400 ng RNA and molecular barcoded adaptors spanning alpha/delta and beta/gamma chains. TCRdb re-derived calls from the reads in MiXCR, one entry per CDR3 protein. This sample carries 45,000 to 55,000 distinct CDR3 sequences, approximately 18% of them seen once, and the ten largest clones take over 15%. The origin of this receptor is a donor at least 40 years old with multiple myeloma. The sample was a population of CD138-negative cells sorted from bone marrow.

In nucleotides, the CDR3 is TGCGCCAGCAGCTTGGACCTCGAGGGCAAACTGTTTTTT. Its translation: CASSLDLEGKLFF. The J gene is TRBJ1-4, the V gene TRBV5-1; D not resolved. The V gene lost 0 bases and the J gene lost 11 bases, with 11 bases spanning the gap. CDR3 size: 13 residues. The V gene's germline CDR1 is SGHRS and CDR2 YFSETQ.